This entry is about one T cell receptor beta chain. Its antigen remains unidentified. This entry belongs to a study of early T cells in non-severe SARS-CoV-2 infection. General study findings and limits: VDJdb matching favored anti-spike CD8 responses, missing private and CD4 specificities.

Unique molecular identifiers tagged individual cDNA molecules. From the 5' RACE reads, TCRdb called clonotypes with MiXCR, one entry per CDR3 protein. This table has 35,000 to 45,000 distinct CDR3 sequences, 8% to 10% appearing once. The CDR3 contains 14 residues. Germline CDR1 reads SGHDT; CDR2 reads YYEEEE. V gave up 4 bases and J gave up 8 bases, with 16 bases separating them. This chain uses TRBV5-6 with TRBJ2-1; D remains ambiguous. Sequenced: whole blood. The sequence was collected from an adult who was a healthcare worker with PCR-confirmed SARS-CoV-2 infection or an uninfected control (not recorded which). In DNA, the CDR3 is TGTGCCAGCAGCCCTCGGACCAAGTTGCATGAGCAGTTCTTC. Translating gives CASSPRTKLHEQFF.